Listed here are 14 T cell receptor beta chains from one sample, sequenced in a study of blood T cell repertoires in COVID-19. Assay used: immunoSEQ multiplex PCR; TCRdb lists only in-frame clones, some missing. The sample lists some 72,000 clones, about 85% occurring once. Sequenced: peripheral blood. Receptors originate from a man in his forties or fifties with COVID-19, enrolled during active disease.

The gene calls are TRBV15 and TRBJ1-5, with TRBD1 identical over 7 bases. Germline V gives CDR1 LNHNV, CDR2 YYDKDF (reference sequence). With V trimmed by 3 bases and J by 2 bases, 4 bases remained unmatched. The CDR3 is made up of 15 amino acids. CDR3 sequence (DNA): TGTGCCACCAGCAGCCACAGGGGCGGCAATCAGCCCCAGCATTTT. This codes for CATSSHRGGNQPQHF.

V is TRBV11-2 and J is TRBJ1-1, with D possibly matching TRBD1 (6 bases). The CDR3 runs to 14 residues. The V end lost 1 base, the J end lost 0 bases, and 6 bases lay between the germline ends. Per the germline V gene, CDR1 is SGHAT and CDR2 is FQNNGV. The chain's CDR3 is CASSLGTVNTEAFF. The CDR3, as DNA: TGTGCCAGCAGCTTAGGGACAGTGAACACTGAAGCTTTCTTT. Full variable domain (outside the CDR3, taken from reference TRBV11-2 and TRBJ1-1): EAGVAQSPRYKIIEKRQSVAFWCNPISGHATLYWYQQILGQGPKLLIQFQNNGVVDDSQLPKDRFSAERLKGVDSTLKIQPAKLEDSAVYLCASSLGTVNTEAFFGQGTRLTVV.

The chain has TRBV11-3 and TRBJ1-4; D unresolved. With 2 bases removed from V and 7 bases from J, the gap between germline ends came to 17 bases. The CDR3 length is 16 residues. Germline-derived CDR1 and CDR2 are SGHNT and YENEEA. CDR3 in amino acids: CASSLLAPRITEKLFF. CDR3 DNA sequence: TGTGCCAGCAGCTTATTGGCCCCTCGTATAACTGAAAAACTGTTTTTT. The entire variable domain, with the rest obtained from reference TRBV11-3 and TRBJ1-4, is as follows: EAGVVQSPRYKIIEKKQPVAFWCNPISGHNTLYWYLQNLGQGPELLIRYENEEAVDDSQLPKDRFSAERLKGVDSTLKIQPAELGDSAVYLCASSLLAPRITEKLFFGSGTQLSVL.

The chain is built from TRBV2 and TRBJ1-1; 9 bases are a match to TRBD1. V was clipped by 6 bases and J by 1 base; unmatched bases: 3. The CDR3 covers 14 residues. Germline CDR1 SNHLY, CDR2 FYNNEI. The CDR3 bases are TGTGCCAGCAGCTTGACAGGGGGGAACACTGAAGCTTTCTTT. Amino acid sequence: CASSLTGGNTEAFF.

The rearrangement uses TRBV28 and TRBJ1-5, with 8 bases that match TRBD1. The V gene end was trimmed by 5 bases and the J gene end by 6 bases; junction bases not matched to a gene: 9. The CDR3 loop spans 15 amino acids. Germline V CDR1 and CDR2: MDHEN, SYDVKM. CDR3 coding DNA: TGTGCCAGCAGTCCCCGACAGGGGATAACTCAGCCCCAGCATTTT. This encodes CASSPRQGITQPQHF.

The rearrangement uses TRBV5-1 and TRBJ2-5; tentative D call: TRBD2 (6 bases). V dropped 7 bases and J dropped 5 bases, with 15 bases sitting between them. Germline CDR1 reads SGHRS; CDR2 reads YFSETQ. The CDR3 runs 13 residues. CDR3 sequence (DNA): TGCGCCAGCGGGGGGACTTTTAGGGAGACCCAGTACTTC. This codes for CASGGTFRETQYF.

The J gene is TRBJ1-4, the V gene TRBV5-1; 8 positions agree with TRBD1. This CDR3 has 16 residues. The J segment lost 7 bases and the V segment lost 7 bases, leaving 15 bases of the junction unmatched. CDR1 and CDR2 (germline): SGHRS, YFSETQ. CDR3 nucleotide sequence: TGCGCCAGCTCCTCCGAACCGACAGGGGTCGGTGAAAAACTGTTTTTT. This gives the protein CASSSEPTGVGEKLFF.

This chain joins TRBV28 and TRBJ2-5; tentative D call: TRBD1 (6 bases). The germline V gene has CDR1 MDHEN and CDR2 SYDVKM. The CDR3 loop spans 15 amino acids. Trimming took off 4 bases at V and 1 base at J, with 13 bases between the two ends. The CDR3 is CASSYVGQVQETQYF. CDR3 bases: TGTGCCAGCAGTTATGTGGGACAAGTCCAAGAGACCCAGTACTTC.

This clone appeared once. The chain recombines TRBV19 with TRBJ2-1, with D possibly being TRBD2 (6 bases). The CDR3 totals 13 residues. Trimming took off 10 bases at V and 6 bases at J, with 16 bases between the two ends. Germline V gives CDR1 LNHDA, CDR2 SQIVND (reference sequence). CDR3 in amino acids: CATMTPGGNEQFF. In DNA form, the CDR3 reads TGTGCCACCATGACTCCCGGGGGCAATGAGCAGTTCTTC.

The CDR3 spells CASMDRYRVGTEAFF. CDR3 coding DNA: TGTGCCAGTATGGATCGTTACAGGGTAGGGACTGAAGCTTTCTTT. V gene TRBV19 combines with J gene TRBJ1-1; TRBD1 is a possible D gene (6 bases). CDR3 length: 15 amino acids. Germline CDR1 LNHDA, CDR2 SQIVND (reference sequence). V was cut by 7 bases and J by 5 bases, with 20 bases left in between.

This chain connects TRBV6-5 to TRBJ1-2; TRBD1 matches 7 bases. Germline trimming cut 5 bases from V and 7 bases from J; bases unmatched to any gene: 7. The CDR3 is made up of 13 amino acids. Germline V CDR1 and CDR2: MNHEY, SVGAGI. The CDR3: CASSPSTGSGYTF. In nucleotides, the CDR3 is TGTGCCAGCAGTCCCTCGACAGGGAGTGGCTACACCTTC.

The gene calls are TRBV5-6 and TRBJ1-3; no firm D call. V lost 1 base and J lost 0, with 5 bases in between. The CDR3 covers 14 residues. The germline CDR1 and CDR2 sequences are SGHDT and YYEEEE. This CDR3 reads CASSLPLSGNTIYF. The CDR3 coding sequence is TGTGCCAGCAGCTTGCCTCTCTCTGGAAACACCATATATTTT.

This chain uses TRBV10-2 with TRBJ2-1; D uncertain. Looked up from germline, CDR1 is WSHSY and CDR2 is SAAADI. With 3 bases removed from V and 4 bases from J, the gap between germline ends came to 16 bases. The length of the CDR3 is 16 residues. The CDR3, as DNA: TGCGCCAGCAGTGATGAGGCAGCCGGCGAGTACAATGAGCAGTTCTTC. It yields the protein CASSDEAAGEYNEQFF.

This clone was observed once. The V and J genes are TRBV4-3 and TRBJ2-7, with D possibly TRBD2 on 6 matching bases. Trimming left V 1 base short and J 2 bases short, with 12 bases between. This CDR3 has 15 amino acids. Per germline, CDR1 LGHNA and CDR2 YSLEER. This CDR3 reads CASSQVMGGTYEQYF. CDR3 coding DNA: TGCGCCAGCAGCCAAGTCATGGGGGGAACCTACGAGCAGTACTTC.